This paragraph covers one T cell receptor (beta chain) sequence. Its target antigen remains unknown. No clone much larger than this one lies a single base away; base qualities are absent. The entry originates in a study of regulatory T cells in long-lasting Graves disease (dated by TCRdb to about 2021). With regard to the full study: Persistent Graves' disease was defined as antithyroid drug treatment for over 5 years with persistently positive TSH receptor autoantibodies. Patients with persistent Graves' disease were compared with patients with newly diagnosed Graves' disease using TCR sequencing and RNA sequencing of peripheral blood. The study took place in China and was registered as a clinical trial. A total of roughly 35 samples were covered by TCR sequencing, comprising approximately 13 persistent and 20 newly diagnosed Graves' disease patients. Antithyroid drugs had been taken for approximately 9.5 years on average by persistent Graves' disease patients in the clinical cohort. The full study reports these points: Peripheral blood alone was examined, since thyroid tissue, which constituted the primary lesion, could not be accessed. The authors acknowledged the small sample size as a limitation that may reduce accuracy. Sequencing and analysis were limited to the TCR beta chain. Persistent patients shared more public clonotypes among themselves (around 3,000) than newly diagnosed patients did (nearly 1,000). Preferential use of TRBV28, TRBJ1-2 and TRBJ2-5 was observed in persistent disease, whereas TRBV20-1 and TRBJ2-1 were favored in newly diagnosed disease. Persistent Graves' disease patients showed lower TCR Shannon entropy and fewer highly expanded clones than newly diagnosed patients, suggesting clonal expansion.

The receptor library was made with multiplex PCR. Sequencing used an Illumina HiSeq 4000. TCR beta libraries were built with iRepertoire HTBI primers and Arm-PCR amplification of CDR3 regions. Before sequencing, the PCR products underwent gel purification. The paper's data handling went like this. A total of under 80 TRBV and 14 TRBJ segments were identified across samples and were used for gene usage analysis of CDR3 amino acid clonotypes. Filtered high-quality paired reads were merged into contigs using COPE and FqMerger. BLAST was used to align contigs to the IMGT TRBV, TRBD and TRBJ reference genes, and CDR3 was defined following IMGT. Highly expanded clones were defined as clonotypes with a frequency above 0.1%. Repertoire diversity was measured by Shannon entropy, and V-J evenness by the Gini coefficient. A clonotype was considered public if more than one individual shared it. TCRdb passed the public sequencing reads through fastp at Q25 and MiXCR, retaining productive beta sequences. CDR3 protein duplicates are merged, each entry listing the most common genes and DNA. For this entry, the V and J calls and clone size follow TCRdb and not the study's own pipeline. This sample lists hundreds of thousands of distinct CDR3 sequences; 21% were detected once. Roughly an eighth of the sample comes from the top ten.

The cysteine opens and the phenylalanine closes a CDR3 of 13 amino acids. Kept here is only the CDR3 DNA, which spans 39 bases and is read in frame from base 1. CDR1 and CDR2 are read off the germline V gene as SGHTS and YDEGEE. Compared with germline, V lacks 3 bases and J lacks 6 bases; bases without a gene match: 5. The sample's time point label, in plain terms: persistent/refractory GD, antithyroid drugs over 5 years with positive TRAb. For both TCR sequencing and RNA sequencing, RNA was extracted from PBMCs using TRIzol. Graves' disease was diagnosed according to American Thyroid Association guidelines. The patients came from an endocrinology department in Xi'an, China. Each patient gave approximately 9.7 milliliters of peripheral blood, collected in an EDTA anticoagulant tube. Ficoll Paque Plus density gradient separation was used to isolate PBMCs, and no further T cell sorting was done. RNA quality was checked with an Agilent 2100 Bioanalyzer and agarose gel, and concentration with a NanoDrop 2000.

The V and J segments used are TRBV5-8 and TRBJ1-2; 7 bases in between match TRBD1. This TCR was sampled from a female donor with Graves disease. This material consisted of peripheral blood mononuclear cells (PBMCs), taken when the disease was refractory, from a patient treated with antithyroid drugs. For the CDR3, the sequence is CASSSRDSDGYTF. The DNA sequence is as follows: TGTGCCAGCAGCTCCCGGGACAGCGATGGCTACACCTTC.